Each of the 9 T cell receptor beta chains below was sequenced from the same sample in a study of regulatory T cells in long-lasting Graves disease. HTBI primers from iRepertoire and Arm-PCR of CDR3 regions yielded the TCR beta libraries. TCRdb reprocessed the multiplex PCR reads with MiXCR, giving one entry per CDR3 protein. The sample lists roughly 410,000 distinct CDR3 sequences, 14% to 15% occurring once. Indicated time point: newly diagnosed GD, antithyroid drugs for less than 3 months. Making the TCR library involved RNA that had been extracted from PBMCs. The same data also contributed to another study, on T cells in Graves' hyperthyroidism and ophthalmopathy.

Sequencing used peripheral blood mononuclear cells (PBMCs), obtained at new diagnosis, from a patient treated with antithyroid drugs. The receptor source for this set is a woman aged 35 to 49 with Graves disease.

The chain recombines TRBV5-1 with TRBJ2-5; possibly TRBD1 for D (6 bases). The germline V gene encodes CDR1 SGHRS and CDR2 YFSETQ. The CDR3 extends over 15 amino acids. The V end was cut by 3 bases, the J end by 1 base, with 13 bases between. The CDR3 protein is CASSYGQTTQETQYF. CDR3 bases: TGCGCCAGCAGCTACGGACAGACCACCCAAGAGACCCAGTACTTC.

Ten or more counts support this clonotype. The V gene is TRBV5-1, the J gene TRBJ2-7; possible D gene TRBD2, 6 bases. V was cut by 4 bases and J by 5 bases, with 16 bases left in between. The CDR3 loop spans 14 amino acids. Germline V gene data show CDR1 as SGHRS and CDR2 as YFSETQ. The CDR3 sequence: CASSLEGGFDEQYF. Written as DNA, the CDR3 is TGCGCCAGCAGCCTCGAAGGAGGGTTCGACGAGCAGTACTTC. Looking up the rest from reference TRBV5-1 and TRBJ2-7 gives the full variable domain: KAGVTQTPRYLIKTRGQQVTLSCSPISGHRSVSWYQQTPGQGLQFLFEYFSETQRNKGNFPGRFSGRQFSNSRSEMNVSTLELGDSALYLCASSLEGGFDEQYFGPGTRLTVT.

This clonotype was recorded at least ten times. The chain has TRBV3-1 and TRBJ1-3; D gene unclear. The CDR3 sequence is 16 residues long. V was cut by 3 bases and J by 0 bases, with 12 bases left in between. CDR1 LGHDT and CDR2 YNNKEL come from the germline V gene (reference sequence). The CDR3 loop is CASSQGRTYSGNTIYF. CDR3 bases: TGTGCCAGCAGCCAGGGTAGGACCTACTCTGGAAACACCATATATTTT.

The sample holds a few counts of this clonotype. The chain uses TRBV20-1 and TRBJ2-2; 7 nucleotides align to TRBD2. Germline assignment: CDR1 DFQATT and CDR2 SNEGSKA (reference sequence). V was pared by 1 base and J by 3 bases, with 8 bases of the junction left unmatched. This CDR3 comprises 16 residues. For the CDR3, the DNA is TGCAGTGCTAGAGTGCCCCTACGGGGGGACACCGGGGAGCTGTTTTTT. This gives the protein CSARVPLRGDTGELFF.

This clonotype was recorded many times. The chain employs TRBV5-1 and TRBJ2-1, with D possibly being TRBD2 (6 bases). Trimming took off 5 bases at V and 6 bases at J, with 21 bases between the two ends. The CDR3 length is 16 residues. Germline-derived CDR1 and CDR2 are SGHRS and YFSETQ. The CDR3 DNA reads as TGCGCCAGCAGAACCACACCGGGACTGGACGCCAATGAGCAGTTCTTC. As protein: CASRTTPGLDANEQFF.

The chain is built from TRBV25-1 and TRBJ1-6; D remains unclear. Trimming stripped 7 bases from V and 0 bases from J, with 7 bases between. The length of the CDR3 is 14 residues. Per germline, CDR1 MGHDK and CDR2 SYGVNS. As DNA, the CDR3 is TGTGCCAGCATTGATAGCTCCTATAATTCACCCCTCCACTTT. Translated, it gives CASIDSSYNSPLHF.

The chain combines TRBV7-2 with TRBJ2-3; no clear D gene. The CDR3 is made up of 14 amino acids. Trimming removed 0 bases at V and 0 bases at J, with 4 bases between. The germline V gene encodes CDR1 SGHTA and CDR2 FQGNSA. In DNA form, the CDR3 reads TGTGCCAGCAGCTTAGCTTATAGCACAGATACGCAGTATTTT. Amino acid sequence: CASSLAYSTDTQYF.

This rearrangement joins TRBV3-1 to TRBJ2-7, with 10 positions matching TRBD1. The CDR3 has 15 residues. Germline CDR1 reads LGHDT; CDR2 reads YNNKEL (reference sequence). J gave up 4 bases and V 7 bases, and 10 bases lay outside the gene matches. The CDR3 protein is CASTPGGQGKYEQYF. CDR3 sequence (DNA): TGTGCCAGCACCCCGGGGGGACAGGGGAAATACGAGCAGTACTTC.

This clonotype appeared a few times. The chain uses TRBV30 and TRBJ2-1; unclear D gene. From germline, CDR1 is GTSNPN and CDR2 SVGIG (reference sequence). This CDR3 is built from 13 residues. The V end lost 5 bases, the J end lost 9 bases, and 17 bases lay between the germline ends. CDR3 sequence (DNA): TGTGCCTGGGCTCCCCTCTCTCGCAGTGAGCAGTTCTTC. Translation: CAWAPLSRSEQFF. Using reference TRBV30 and TRBJ2-1 for the parts outside the CDR3, the full variable domain is SQTIHQWPATLVQPVGSPLSLECTVEGTSNPNLYWYRQAAGRGLQLLFYSVGIGQISSEVPQNLSASRPQDRQFILSSKKLLLSDSGFYLCAWAPLSRSEQFFGPGTRLTVL.